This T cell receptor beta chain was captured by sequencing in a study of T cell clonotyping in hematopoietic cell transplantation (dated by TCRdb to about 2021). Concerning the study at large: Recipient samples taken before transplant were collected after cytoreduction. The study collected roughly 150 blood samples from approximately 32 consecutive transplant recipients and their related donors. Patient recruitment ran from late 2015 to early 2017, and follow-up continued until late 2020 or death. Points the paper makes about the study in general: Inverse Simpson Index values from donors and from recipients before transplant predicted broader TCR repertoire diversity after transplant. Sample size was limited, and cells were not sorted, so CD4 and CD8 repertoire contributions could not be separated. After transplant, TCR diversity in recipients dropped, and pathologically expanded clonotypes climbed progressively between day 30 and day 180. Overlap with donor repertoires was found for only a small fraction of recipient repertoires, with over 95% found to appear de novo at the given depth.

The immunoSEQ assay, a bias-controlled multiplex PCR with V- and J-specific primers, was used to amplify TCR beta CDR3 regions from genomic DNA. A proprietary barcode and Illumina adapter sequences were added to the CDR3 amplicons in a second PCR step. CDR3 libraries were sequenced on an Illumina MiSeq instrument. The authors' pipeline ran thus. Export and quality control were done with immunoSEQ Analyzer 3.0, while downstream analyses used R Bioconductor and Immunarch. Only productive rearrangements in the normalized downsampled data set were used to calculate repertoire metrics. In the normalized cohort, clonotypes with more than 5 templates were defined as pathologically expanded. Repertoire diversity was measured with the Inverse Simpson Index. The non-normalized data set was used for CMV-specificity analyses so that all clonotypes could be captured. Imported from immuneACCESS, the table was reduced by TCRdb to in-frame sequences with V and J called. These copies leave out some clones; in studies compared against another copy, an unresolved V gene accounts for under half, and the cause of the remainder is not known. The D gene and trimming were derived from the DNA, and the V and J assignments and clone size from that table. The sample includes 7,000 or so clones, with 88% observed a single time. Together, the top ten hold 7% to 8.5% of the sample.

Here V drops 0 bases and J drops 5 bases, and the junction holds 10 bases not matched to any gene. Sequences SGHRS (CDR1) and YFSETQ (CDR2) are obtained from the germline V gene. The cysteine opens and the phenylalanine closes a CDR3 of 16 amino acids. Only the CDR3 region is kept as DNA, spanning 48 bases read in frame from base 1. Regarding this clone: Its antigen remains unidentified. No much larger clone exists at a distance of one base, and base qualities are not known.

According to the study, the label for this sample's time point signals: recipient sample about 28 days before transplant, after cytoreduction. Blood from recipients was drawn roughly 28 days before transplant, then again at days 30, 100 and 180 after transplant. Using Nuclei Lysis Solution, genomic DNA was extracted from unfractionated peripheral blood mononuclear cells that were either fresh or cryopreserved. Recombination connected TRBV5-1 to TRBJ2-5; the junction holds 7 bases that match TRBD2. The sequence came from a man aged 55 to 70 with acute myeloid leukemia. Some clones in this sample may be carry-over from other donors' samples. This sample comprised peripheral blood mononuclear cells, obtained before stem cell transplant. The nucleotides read TGCGCCAGCAGCTTGGATTCTAGCGGAACGCGGGAGACCCAGTACTTC. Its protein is CASSLDSSGTRETQYF.